This T cell receptor (beta chain) appears in the sequencing data of a study of T cell responses to AZD1222 COVID-19 vaccine. Clones were read by immunoSEQ multiplex PCR, and TCRdb kept only the in-frame ones, dropping some. The sample shows more than 110,000 clones, around 90% of them seen only once. Germline V gene data show CDR1 as SGHKS and CDR2 as YYEKEE (reference sequence). Trimming pared 0 bases from V and 6 bases from J, leaving 7 bases between. CDR3 length: 12 amino acids. Specimen: peripheral blood, collected on day 0 of AZD1222 vaccination. This clonotype originated in an adult in good health. This chain joins TRBV5-5 and TRBJ2-7; D unresolved. The CDR3: CASSLEGIEQYF. In DNA form, the CDR3 reads TGTGCCAGCAGCTTGGAGGGAATCGAGCAGTACTTC.